The present T cell receptor beta chain was sequenced within a study of cytomegalovirus exposure and HLA in healthy donors. Study-wide results and limits: Testing in vitro showed three CMV-associated chains specific for CMV antigens. Usually a TCR sequence was rare, but some public TCRs were found in many donors. Reportedly, cytomegalovirus status was diagnosed with high sensitivity and specificity.

A word on this clone: Its antigen is unknown.

The approximately 120-subject validation cohort, separate from the roughly 700-subject first cohort, included the donors. The table came from immunoSEQ multiplex PCR; TCRdb's copy has only in-frame clones and leaves some out. This table holds about 120,000 clones, about 83% found once. V was pared by 4 bases and J by 7 bases, with 20 bases between. This CDR3 region has 15 residues. The germline CDR1 and CDR2 sequences are SGHNT and YYREEE (reference sequence). Sequencing used PBMCs. This TCR derives from a woman in her thirties in good health and CMV-seronegative. The chain employs TRBV5-4 and TRBJ1-2; TRBD1 is a possible D gene (5 bases). CDR3 sequence reads: CASSTWDPGRGGYTF. CDR3 in DNA: TGTGCCAGCAGCACGTGGGACCCCGGGAGAGGTGGCTACACCTTC.